The present T cell receptor beta chain was sequenced within a study of blood T cell repertoires in COVID-19. As originally analysed: Amplifying reference gene primers gave estimates of nucleated cell counts. Sequencing was performed with immunoSEQ multiplex PCR; in TCRdb, only in-frame clones are kept and a portion is missing. That table gives V, J and clone size, and the DNA gave D and trimming. The table has around 200,000 clones, 70% to 90% seen once. This clone was counted once. This CDR3 has 13 residues. The germline gives CDR1 SGHDT, CDR2 YYEEEE. V dropped 0 bases and J dropped 8 bases, with 11 bases sitting between them.

This sequence joins TRBV5-6 and TRBJ1-2; D ambiguous. This TCR derives from a man aged 30 to 39 who had recovered from COVID-19. The specimen was PBMCs or T cells enriched from blood (not recorded which). CDR3 DNA sequence: TGTGCCAGCAGCTTGGCTAGGTCTGGGGGCTACACCTTC. It yields the protein CASSLARSGGYTF.